These 30 T cell receptor beta chains share one sample of origin, sequenced in a study of blood T cell repertoires in COVID-19. The repertoire was sequenced with immunoSEQ multiplex PCR; TCRdb's copy has only in-frame clones and lacks some. The table shows around 99,000 clones, with approximately 84% occurring only once. The sample consisted of peripheral blood. These receptors all stem from a woman aged 45-65 years with acute or convalescent COVID-19.

The gene calls are TRBV6-5 and TRBJ2-7; 9 nucleotides match TRBD1. The germline V gene has CDR1 MNHEY and CDR2 SVGAGI. CDR3 size: 15 residues. The trim removed 5 bases at V and 4 bases at J, leaving 9 bases unmatched. CDR3 sequence reads: CASSRGQGGRYEQYF. CDR3 nucleotides: TGTGCCAGCAGTCGGGGACAGGGAGGTAGATACGAGCAGTACTTC.

The V call is TRBV29-1, the J call TRBJ1-2; 7 nucleotides match TRBD1. Germline values: CDR1 SQVTM, CDR2 ANQGSEA. This CDR3 has 12 residues. V lost 7 bases and J lost 2; bases outside the gene matches: 4. The CDR3 DNA reads as TGCAGCGCCGGGGACAGAAACTATGGCTACACCTTC. It codes for CSAGDRNYGYTF. Complete variable domain (other parts from reference TRBV29-1 and TRBJ1-2): SAVISQKPSRDICQRGTSLTIQCQVDSQVTMMFWYRQQPGQSLTLIATANQGSEATYESGFVIDKFPISRPNLTFSTLTVSNMSPEDSSIYLCSAGDRNYGYTFGSGTRLTVV.

This clone was seen a handful of times. The chain combines TRBV5-1 with TRBJ1-4; unclear D gene. Per the germline V gene, CDR1 is SGHRS and CDR2 is YFSETQ. The germline V and J ends were trimmed by 7 bases and 3 bases, with 10 bases remaining between them. The CDR3 has 13 residues. The CDR3, as DNA: TGCGCCAGCGGTTCGGGAGCTAATGAAAAACTGTTTTTT. Protein product: CASGSGANEKLFF.

The V call is TRBV7-2, the J call TRBJ2-7, with D maybe TRBD1 (5 bases). Germline CDR1 is SGHTA and CDR2 is FQGNSA. V was cut by 0 bases and J by 4 bases, with 13 bases left in between. The CDR3 consists of 15 residues. This CDR3 is CASSLAAGSGYEQYF. CDR3 bases: TGTGCCAGCAGCTTAGCAGCAGGGTCAGGTTACGAGCAGTACTTC. The full variable domain, its missing parts supplied by reference TRBV7-2 and TRBJ2-7, is GAGVSQSPSNKVTEKGKDVELRCDPISGHTALYWYRQSLGQGLEFLIYFQGNSAPDKSGLPSDRFSAERTGGSVSTLTIQRTQQEDSAVYLCASSLAAGSGYEQYFGPGTRLTVT.

The chain uses TRBV12-3 or TRBV12-4 and TRBJ1-1; 8 positions match TRBD1. CDR3 length: 13 amino acids. V shed 5 bases, J shed 4 bases, and the junction held 3 bases outside the gene matches. The DNA for the CDR3 is TGTGCCAGCAGTCCAGGGGGCCTCACTGAAGCTTTCTTT. Translated: CASSPGGLTEAFF.

This sequence joins TRBV3-1 (or the pseudogene TRBV3-2) and TRBJ1-1; perhaps TRBD1 as D (6 bases). The V gene's germline CDR1 is LGHDT and CDR2 YNNKEL (reference sequence). The V end was cut by 4 bases, the J end by 3 bases, with 12 bases between. The CDR3 extends over 14 amino acids. The CDR3 protein is CASSLTGGYTEAFF. The CDR3 DNA reads TGTGCCAGCAGCCTGACAGGAGGATACACTGAAGCTTTCTTT.

This chain links TRBV12-5 with TRBJ2-7; 11 bases are a match to TRBD2. Germline values: CDR1 LGHNT, CDR2 FRNRAP. With 3 bases clipped from V and 0 bases from J, the junction kept 13 bases outside the gene matches. The CDR3 runs to 19 residues. The CDR3 reads CASGFFPLAGGLYSYEQYF. The CDR3 region has the DNA TGTGCTAGTGGTTTTTTCCCCCTAGCGGGGGGTCTCTACTCCTACGAGCAGTACTTC.

The gene calls are TRBV5-1 and TRBJ1-1; 8 bases map to TRBD1. CDR1 is SGHRS and CDR2 is YFSETQ in the germline V gene. Trimming took 1 base from V and 4 from J; bases not matched to a gene: 6. The CDR3 is 15 amino acids. The CDR3 sequence is CASSLRQGARTEAFF. CDR3 nucleotide sequence: TGCGCCAGCAGCTTGAGGCAGGGGGCGCGCACTGAAGCTTTCTTT.

The rearrangement uses TRBV6-5 and TRBJ2-3, with D perhaps TRBD2 (5 bases). Germline V gene sequence: CDR1 MNHEY, CDR2 SVGAGI. There are 11 residues in the CDR3. The germline V and J ends were trimmed by 4 bases and 6 bases, with 5 bases remaining between them. This CDR3 reads CASSWRDTQYF. The CDR3 region has the DNA TGTGCCAGCAGTTGGAGGGATACGCAGTATTTT.

The chain uses TRBV10-3 and TRBJ1-2; 8 positions agree with TRBD1. Germline trimming cut 2 bases from V and 4 bases from J; bases unmatched to any gene: 3. From germline, CDR1 is ENHRY and CDR2 SYGVKD. The CDR3 is 14 amino acids. CDR3 in amino acids: CAISEPRGPYGYTF. CDR3 DNA: TGTGCCATCAGTGAGCCCAGGGGGCCCTATGGCTACACCTTC.

V and J are TRBV7-2 and TRBJ1-1; D not resolved. This CDR3 has 13 residues. The V end was cut by 3 bases, the J end by 8 bases, with 13 bases between. Germline lookup yields CDR1 SGHTA and CDR2 FQGNSA. The CDR3 is CASSLRASWEAFF. The CDR3 region has the DNA TGTGCCAGCAGCTTGCGGGCCTCCTGGGAAGCTTTCTTT.

This chain connects TRBV24-1 to TRBJ1-2, with D possibly being TRBD1 (6 bases). V lost 7 bases to trimming and J lost 8 bases, with 13 bases between them. The V gene's germline CDR1 is KGHDR and CDR2 SFDVKD. CDR3 length: 12 residues. CDR3 DNA: TGTGCCACCAGACCGGGAAGGGGGGGCTACACCTTC. This sequence encodes CATRPGRGGYTF.

This chain connects TRBV7-2 to TRBJ1-4; D not resolved. Trimming shortened V by 6 bases and J by 1 base, and 15 bases separated the two germline ends. There are 16 residues in the CDR3. Germline V gene sequence: CDR1 SGHTA, CDR2 FQGNSA. In nucleotides, the CDR3 is TGTGCCAGCAGTCTTAAAATCGGTGGAACTAATGAAAAACTGTTTTTT. Residues: CASSLKIGGTNEKLFF.

The J gene is TRBJ2-3, the V gene TRBV9; possible D gene TRBD2, 6 bases. This CDR3 has 15 amino acids. Trimming pared 0 bases from V and 2 bases from J, leaving 10 bases between. The germline V gene encodes CDR1 SGDLS and CDR2 YYNGEE. The CDR3 here is CASSVVGDSTDTQYF. The CDR3 nucleotides read TGTGCCAGCAGCGTAGTTGGGGACTCCACAGATACGCAGTATTTT.

This sequence joins TRBV24-1 and TRBJ2-1; D is perhaps TRBD2 (6 bases). Germline values: CDR1 KGHDR, CDR2 SFDVKD. V was pared by 5 bases and J by 8 bases, with 15 bases between. The CDR3 sequence is 14 residues long. The CDR3 region has the DNA TGTGCCACCAGTGCGGCGGGGCGAGAATATGAGCAGTTCTTC. This codes for CATSAAGREYEQFF.

The chain combines TRBV5-4 with TRBJ1-1; 9 bases agree with TRBD1. The CDR3 is 16 amino acids. CDR1 is SGHNT and CDR2 is YYREEE in the germline V gene (reference sequence). The V and J ends lost 0 bases and 4 bases, in that order; junction bases with no gene match: 7. CDR3: CASSLVGTGWSTEAFF. In DNA, the CDR3 is TGTGCCAGCAGCTTGGTCGGGACAGGGTGGAGCACTGAAGCTTTCTTT.

Only one count was recorded for this clone. V usage is TRBV28 and J usage is TRBJ1-1, with unresolved D. The V and J ends lost 6 bases and 1 base respectively, with 9 bases between them. CDR3 size: 13 residues. From germline, CDR1 is MDHEN and CDR2 SYDVKM. The CDR3 nucleotides are TGTGCCAGCAGAAACCGGGAGAACACTGAAGCTTTCTTT. Its protein product is CASRNRENTEAFF.

A few counts support this clone. This chain joins TRBV7-9 and TRBJ1-6; TRBD1 aligns across 9 bases. The CDR3 has 17 residues. The J segment lost 7 bases and the V segment lost 5 bases, leaving 12 bases of the junction unmatched. Per germline, CDR1 SEHNR and CDR2 FQNEAQ (reference sequence). CDR3 bases: TGTGCCAGCAGCCTCCGGGGGCCGGACAGGGGAAATTCACCCCTCCACTTT. Protein product: CASSLRGPDRGNSPLHF.

J is TRBJ2-7 and V is TRBV12-3 or TRBV12-4, with unresolved D. This CDR3 contains 13 residues. Between the trimmed V and J ends, which lost 2 bases and 2 bases, there was a span of 7 bases. The CDR3 region has the DNA TGTGCCAGCAGTTTATCGAGTCCCTACGAGCAGTACTTC. Encoded protein: CASSLSSPYEQYF.

The CDR3, as DNA: TGTGCCAGTAGTATACGTTCCCGCTACAATGAGCAGTTCTTC. Residues: CASSIRSRYNEQFF. This chain connects TRBV19 to TRBJ2-1; no firm D call. V dropped 2 bases and J dropped 3 bases, with 8 bases sitting between them. This CDR3 comprises 14 residues. Germline CDR1 is LNHDA and CDR2 is SQIVND (reference sequence).

A word on this clone: The sample carries other DNA sequences with the same CDR3. The genes are TRBV19 and TRBJ1-2, with D perhaps matching TRBD1 (6 bases). V was shortened by 4 bases and J by 2 bases, with 8 bases between the two germline ends. This CDR3 region has 13 residues. In germline, CDR1 is LNHDA, CDR2 SQIVND (reference sequence). CDR3 in DNA: TGTGCCAGTAGTAGAGGACAGAACTATGGCTACACCTTC. Translation: CASSRGQNYGYTF. Full variable domain (outside the CDR3, taken from reference TRBV19 and TRBJ1-2): DGGITQSPKYLFRKEGQNVTLSCEQNLNHDAMYWYRQDPGQGLRLIYYSQIVNDFQKGDIAEGYSVSREKKESFPLTVTSAQKNPTAFYLCASSRGQNYGYTFGSGTRLTVV.

The chain employs TRBV6-6 and TRBJ1-1; D not resolved. Trimming shortened V by 0 bases and J by 5 bases, and 4 bases separated the two germline ends. The CDR3 is made up of 12 amino acids. Per germline, CDR1 MNHNY and CDR2 SVGAGI (reference sequence). The CDR3 region has the DNA TGTGCCAGCAGTTACTCTATTACTGAAGCTTTCTTT. Amino acid sequence: CASSYSITEAFF.

The V gene is TRBV27, the J gene TRBJ2-2; 9 positions match TRBD2. CDR3 length: 18 residues. The trim removed 2 bases at V and 0 bases at J, leaving 7 bases unmatched. In germline, CDR1 is MNHEY, CDR2 SMNVEV (reference sequence). As DNA, the CDR3 is TGTGCCAGCAGTTTAAAGCCAGCGGGGGGCACGAACACCGGGGAGCTGTTTTTT. Its translation: CASSLKPAGGTNTGELFF.

The chain has TRBV2 and TRBJ1-2; 7 bases map to TRBD1. Germline V gene lookup returns CDR1 SNHLY and CDR2 FYNNEI. The CDR3 has 13 amino acids. The J segment lost 8 bases and the V segment lost 5 bases, leaving 8 bases of the junction unmatched. CDR3 in DNA: TGTGCCAGCAGTAATCAGGGGGTAGAGGGCTACACCTTC. Amino acid sequence: CASSNQGVEGYTF. The full variable domain, rest sourced from reference TRBV2 and TRBJ1-2, is EPEVTQTPSHQVTQMGQEVILRCVPISNHLYFYWYRQILGQKVEFLVSFYNNEISEKSEIFDDQFSVERPDGSNFTLKIRSTKLEDSAMYFCASSNQGVEGYTFGSGTRLTVV.

The chain couples TRBV5-5 to TRBJ1-6; 10 bases fit TRBD1. Germline V gives CDR1 SGHKS, CDR2 YYEKEE (reference sequence). V lost 9 bases, J lost 10 bases, and 7 bases stayed unmatched. The CDR3 spans 13 residues. In nucleotides, the CDR3 is TGTGCCACCGAAGGACAGGGGGAATCACCCCTCCACTTT. Its translation is CATEGQGESPLHF.

The chain combines TRBV12-3 or TRBV12-4 with TRBJ1-1; 8 nucleotides agree with TRBD1. The CDR3 has 13 residues. J lost 3 bases, V lost 6 bases, and 3 bases had no gene match. The CDR3 here is CASRLTGDTEAFF. Written as DNA, the CDR3 is TGTGCCAGCAGGTTGACAGGGGACACTGAAGCTTTCTTT.

This chain joins TRBV6-1 and TRBJ1-6, with 8 positions matching TRBD1. V shed 4 bases, J shed 6 bases, and the junction held 8 bases outside the gene matches. Germline V gene lookup returns CDR1 MNHNS and CDR2 SASEGT. This CDR3 region has 16 residues. This CDR3 reads CASSALTGAANSPLHF. Here the CDR3 DNA reads TGTGCCAGCAGTGCGCTGACAGGGGCAGCTAATTCACCCCTCCACTTT.

This sequence joins TRBV12-5 and TRBJ1-1; 7 bases agree with TRBD1. There are 15 residues in the CDR3. V was pared by 6 bases and J by 0 bases, with 7 bases of the junction left unmatched. Germline CDR1 is LGHNT and CDR2 is FRNRAP. This CDR3 reads CASGPTGTVNTEAFF. DNA for the CDR3: TGTGCTAGTGGCCCTACCGGGACAGTGAACACTGAAGCTTTCTTT.

V gene TRBV27 combines with J gene TRBJ1-1, with TRBD1 matching over 7 bases. The CDR3 is 16 amino acids. Unmatched junction bases numbered 16, after V lost 5 bases and J lost 7 bases. CDR1 is MNHEY and CDR2 is SMNVEV in the germline V gene (reference sequence). The CDR3 is CASSLTPAGTVGEAFF. The CDR3 DNA sequence: TGTGCCAGCAGTCTTACCCCGGCCGGGACAGTGGGTGAAGCTTTCTTT.

Remarks on this clone: Other nucleotide sequences in the sample specify the same CDR3. The J gene is TRBJ1-1, the V gene TRBV7-2; no clear D gene. Germline CDR1 SGHTA, CDR2 FQGNSA. Trimming removed 3 bases from V and 1 base from J, with 6 bases in between. The CDR3 extends over 13 amino acids. Here the CDR3 reads CASSLGQNTEAFF. In DNA form, the CDR3 reads TGTGCCAGCAGCTTGGGCCAGAACACTGAAGCTTTCTTT.